This TCR beta chain was captured by sequencing in a study of HIV-infected patients and healthy controls. This clonotype was seen only a few times. Trimming took off 3 bases at V and 2 bases at J, with 12 bases between the two ends. The CDR3 has 15 residues. Germline V gene data show CDR1 as SEHNR and CDR2 as FQNEAQ (reference sequence). TCRdb reanalysed the 5' RACE reads using MiXCR and keeps one entry per CDR3 protein. The table includes 15,000 to 20,000 distinct CDR3 sequences, roughly 20% detected once. The V and J genes are TRBV7-9 and TRBJ2-3; D is uncertain. Sequenced input: CD8+ T cells from blood. This clonotype was obtained from a human donor in good health. The CDR3 here is CASSLRLRSTDTQYF. CDR3 DNA: TGTGCCAGCAGCTTGCGGCTCCGCTCCACAGATACGCAGTATTTT.